This is a list of T cell receptor beta chains from one sample in a study of blood T cells in healthy people across ages. MiXCR, applied by TCRdb to the 5' RACE reads, yields one record per CDR3 protein. The table includes about 1.5 million distinct CDR3 sequences, roughly 43% detected once. Sequenced material: blood. The receptors come from a woman between 18 and 29 years old in good health. Both conserved end residues are part of each CDR3. The order of the fields is CDR3 length, D gene, V gene, J gene, clone size, CDR3 DNA, CDR3 protein. D genes are given only for firm matches. Size is omitted from some rows. Given values are once, few, many or a class for expanded clones.

14	.	TRBV12-3/TRBV12-4	TRBJ2-3	few	TGTGCCAGCAGCCCCGTGGTAGGTGCAGATACGCAGTATTTT	CASSPVVGADTQYF
12	.	TRBV6-5	TRBJ1-5	.	TGTGCCAGCAGTTCAGGGCATCAGCCCCAGCATTTT	CASSSGHQPQHF
16	.	TRBV6-4	TRBJ1-6	.	TGTGCCAGGGAGGGGGTTCTCGGAATAATGAATTCACCCCTCCACTTT	CAREGVLGIMNSPLHF
13	TRBD1	TRBV5-1	TRBJ1-2	.	TGCGCCAGCAGCAATCAGGGGGCGCGGGGCTACACCTTC	CASSNQGARGYTF
16	TRBD1	TRBV7-2	TRBJ2-7	.	TGTGCCAGCAGCCACGGACAGGGGGCCGGCTACAATGAGCAGTACTTC	CASSHGQGAGYNEQYF
14	.	TRBV29-1	TRBJ2-7	.	TGCAGCGTTGAAGAGGACCGCTCCCTCAATGAGCAGTACTTC	CSVEEDRSLNEQYF
15	.	TRBV10-3	TRBJ1-2	few	TGTGCCATCCAGGAAGGCCAGGGTAAAAACTATGGCTACACCTTC	CAIQEGQGKNYGYTF
15	TRBD1	TRBV12-3/TRBV12-4	TRBJ2-1	few	TGTGCCAGCAGTTTAGGACAGGGTGTTAGCAATGAGCAGTTCTTC	CASSLGQGVSNEQFF
16	.	TRBV7-3	TRBJ2-7	.	TGTGCCAGCAGCTTAACTCGTCAGCGCTCCTACAATGAGCAGTACTTC	CASSLTRQRSYNEQYF
12	.	TRBV29-1	TRBJ1-2	many	TGCAGCGTGAGGATCCAGAACTATGGCTACACCTTC	CSVRIQNYGYTF
15	.	TRBV6-5	TRBJ1-4	.	TGTGCCAGCACAGTAAATGGGAACTCTAATGAAAAACTGTTTTTT	CASTVNGNSNEKLFF
15	.	TRBV9	TRBJ2-5	.	TGTGCCAGCAGCGCGTCACTAGGAGTGGGTAATGAGCAGTACTTC	CASSASLGVGNEQYF
14	TRBD1	TRBV14	TRBJ1-6	.	TGTGCCAGCAGCCAACGGACAGGGGTTTCACCCCTCCACTTT	CASSQRTGVSPLHF
13	.	TRBV20-1	TRBJ1-1	.	TGCAGTGCTAGAGAACGGAGGGGGACTGAAGCTTTCTTT	CSARERRGTEAFF
16	TRBD1	TRBV27	TRBJ1-2	.	TGTGCCAGCAGTTACTCACCGCGGACAGGGGCCTATGGCTACACCTTC	CASSYSPRTGAYGYTF
13	TRBD2	TRBV25-1	TRBJ2-7	.	TGTGCCAGCAGTGAATGGGCTAGCGGACAGCAGTACTTC	CASSEWASGQQYF
13	TRBD2	TRBV9	TRBJ2-3	few	TGTGCCAGCAGCCCTAGCGGGAGCAATACGCAGTATTTT	CASSPSGSNTQYF
13	.	TRBV28	TRBJ2-1	few	TGTGCCAGCGGAGGCTACTCTTACAATGAGCAGTTCTTC	CASGGYSYNEQFF
14	.	TRBV28	TRBJ1-1	few	TGTGCCAGCAGTTTGATAACGGCCAACACTGAAGCTTTCTTT	CASSLITANTEAFF
15	TRBD1	TRBV14	TRBJ1-2	.	TGTGCCAGCAGCCAAGAAGGACAGGCTGCGGAGAGCTACACCTTC	CASSQEGQAAESYTF
15	.	TRBV27	TRBJ1-2	.	TGTGCCAGCAGTTTAATCGGTAACCCTAACTATGGCTACACCTTC	CASSLIGNPNYGYTF
18	.	TRBV12-3/TRBV12-4	TRBJ1-6	.	TGTGCCAGCAGTTTGAGGTTTTCCCCCCGGGACGACAATTCACCCCTCCACTTT	CASSLRFSPRDDNSPLHF
14	.	TRBV7-9	TRBJ1-2	few	TGTGCCAGCAGCCCGTTACAGGGTTGGTATGGCTACACCTTC	CASSPLQGWYGYTF
16	TRBD2	TRBV4-2	TRBJ2-3	many	TGTGCCAGCAGCCAAGATCTTGCGGGAGGCACAGATACGCAGTATTTT	CASSQDLAGGTDTQYF
17	.	TRBV6-2/TRBV6-3	TRBJ2-3	few	TGTGCCAGCAGTTCCCGAGGTGTCGCCGCTAGCACAGATACGCAGTATTTT	CASSSRGVAASTDTQYF
15	TRBD2	TRBV6-1	TRBJ2-1	.	TGTGCCAGCAGTCCTAGCGGAGCGCCCTACAATGAGCAGTTCTTC	CASSPSGAPYNEQFF
14	.	TRBV10-2	TRBJ1-5	few	TGCGCCAGCAGTGATTCCGGGAAGTATCAGCCCCAGCATTTT	CASSDSGKYQPQHF
15	.	TRBV4-3	TRBJ2-1	.	TGCGCCAGCAGACGGGACCCCCTGACCTACAATGAGCAGTTCTTC	CASRRDPLTYNEQFF
17	TRBD2	TRBV7-2	TRBJ2-5	.	TGTGCCAGCAGCCCATATAAGGGACTAGCGGGACAAGAGACCCAGTACTTC	CASSPYKGLAGQETQYF
14	.	TRBV5-1	TRBJ1-2	.	TGCGCCAGCAACTTCTCCGGGGGTAACTATGGCTACACCTTC	CASNFSGGNYGYTF
15	TRBD2	TRBV28	TRBJ2-1	.	TGTGCCAGCAGTCTCCAGCGGGAGGTCTACAATGAGCAGTTCTTC	CASSLQREVYNEQFF
13	.	TRBV12-3/TRBV12-4	TRBJ2-5	.	TGTGCCAGCAGAGAGACAGACCAAGAGACCCAGTACTTC	CASRETDQETQYF
10	.	TRBV12-3/TRBV12-4	TRBJ2-1	few	TGTGCCAGCCCATGGAATGAGCAGTTCTTC	CASPWNEQFF
12	.	TRBV12-3/TRBV12-4	TRBJ1-1	.	TGTGCCACCAACCTAGGCGGACCGGAAGCTTTCTTT	CATNLGGPEAFF